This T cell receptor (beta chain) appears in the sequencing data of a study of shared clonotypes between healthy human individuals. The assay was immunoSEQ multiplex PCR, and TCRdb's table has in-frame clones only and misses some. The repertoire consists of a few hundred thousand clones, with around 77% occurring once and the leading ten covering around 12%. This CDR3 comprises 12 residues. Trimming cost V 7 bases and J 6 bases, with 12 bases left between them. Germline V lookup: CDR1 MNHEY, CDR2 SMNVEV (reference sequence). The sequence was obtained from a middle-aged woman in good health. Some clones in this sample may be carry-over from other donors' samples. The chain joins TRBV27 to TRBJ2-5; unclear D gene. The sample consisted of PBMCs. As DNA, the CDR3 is TGTGCCAGCACCCCGGGCTGGAAGACCCAGTACTTC. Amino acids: CASTPGWKTQYF.